The 5 T cell receptor beta chains below were found in one sample sequenced in a study of blood T cell repertoires in COVID-19. The method was immunoSEQ multiplex PCR; TCRdb's version includes in-frame clones alone and lacks a portion of them. The data show about 330,000 clones, with over 75% seen just once and under 5% held by the top ten. Specimen: peripheral blood. Source of these receptors: a woman aged 45-65 years with active or convalescent COVID-19.

The chain is built from TRBV9 and TRBJ2-5; 8 positions agree with TRBD2. The junction had 10 bases not matched to a gene; V was cut back by 4 bases and J by 5 bases. Looked up from germline, CDR1 is SGDLS and CDR2 is YYNGEE. The CDR3 has 15 residues. The CDR3 region is CASSSRRGGGETQYF. The CDR3 nucleotides are TGTGCCAGCAGCTCCCGGCGGGGCGGGGGGGAGACCCAGTACTTC.

The J gene is TRBJ1-2, the V gene TRBV15, with D possibly matching TRBD1 (5 bases). The CDR3 covers 13 residues. With 7 bases removed from V and 4 bases from J, the gap between germline ends came to 13 bases. Looked up from germline, CDR1 is LNHNV and CDR2 is YYDKDF (reference sequence). The CDR3 protein is CATTSTEVYGYTF. CDR3 sequence (DNA): TGTGCCACCACCTCGACAGAGGTCTATGGCTACACCTTC.

The chain links TRBV29-1 to TRBJ2-7; D might be TRBD1 (5 bases). The CDR3 contains 14 residues. The V end was cut by 0 bases, the J end by 3 bases, with 12 bases between. Per the germline V gene, CDR1 is SQVTM and CDR2 is ANQGSEA. The CDR3 coding sequence is TGCAGCGTTGAAGACAGGGCCCTTGGCTACGAGCAGTACTTC. Translated, it gives CSVEDRALGYEQYF.

This chain joins TRBV30 and TRBJ2-7; 7 bases agree with TRBD2. In germline, CDR1 is GTSNPN, CDR2 SVGIG (reference sequence). V lost 0 bases to trimming and J lost 2 bases; unmatched junction nucleotides: 7. The length of the CDR3 is 15 residues. CDR3 sequence (DNA): TGTGCCTGGAGTGTACAAGCGGGGAGTGCCTACGAGCAGTACTTC. It yields the protein CAWSVQAGSAYEQYF.

The chain joins TRBV23-1 to TRBJ2-7, with D possibly TRBD2 on 5 matching bases. TRBV23-1 is an open reading frame whose function is uncertain. The V end was cut by 4 bases, the J end by 4 bases, with 8 bases between. The CDR3 is 12 residues long. CDR3 amino acids: CASSRTSYEQYF. CDR3 coding DNA: TGCGCCAGCAGTCGGACTTCATACGAGCAGTACTTC.